This T cell receptor beta chain was captured by sequencing in a study of shared clonotypes between healthy human individuals. This CDR3 is 15 amino acids long. V was clipped by 0 bases and J by 2 bases, with 8 bases between them. CDR1 LNHNV and CDR2 YYDKDF come from the germline V gene (reference sequence). The authors ran unsorted PBMC replicate PCRs on 250 to 300 ng DNA, 25,000 to 35,000 T cell genomes. The assay was immunoSEQ multiplex PCR, and TCRdb's table has in-frame clones only and misses some. The sample has fewer than 600,000 clones, around 78% seen once. Sequenced input: PBMCs. This chain joins TRBV15 and TRBJ1-5; D is unresolved. The receptor's source is a woman in her forties in good health. Some clones in this sample may be carry-over from other donors' samples. Here the CDR3 reads CATSRDRTGNQPQHF. The CDR3 DNA reads as TGTGCCACCAGCAGAGATCGGACTGGCAATCAGCCCCAGCATTTT.